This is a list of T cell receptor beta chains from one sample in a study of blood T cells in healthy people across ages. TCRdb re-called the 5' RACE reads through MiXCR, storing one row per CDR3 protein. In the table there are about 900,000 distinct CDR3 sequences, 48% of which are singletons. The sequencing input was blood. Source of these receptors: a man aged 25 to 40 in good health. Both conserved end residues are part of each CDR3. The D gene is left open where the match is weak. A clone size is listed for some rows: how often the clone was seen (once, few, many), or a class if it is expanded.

CASTAQYEQYF TGTGCCAGCACCGCCCAGTACGAGCAGTACTTC NA TRBJ2-7 NA TRBV7-9
CSALPNRQANYGYTF TGCAGTGCCTTGCCAAACAGGCAAGCTAACTATGGCTACACCTTC NA TRBJ1-2 few TRBV20-1
CATSRRDTPGIEQFF TGTGCCACCAGCCGCCGGGACACACCTGGCATTGAGCAGTTCTTC NA TRBJ2-1 NA TRBV15
CASSWVAGVSTDTQYF TGTGCCAGCAGCTGGGTAGCGGGGGTTAGCACAGATACGCAGTATTTT TRBD2 TRBJ2-3 NA TRBV7-2
CASRSGPQGSEAFF TGTGCCAGCAGATCGGGACCGCAGGGTTCTGAAGCTTTCTTT NA TRBJ1-1 NA TRBV12-3/TRBV12-4
CASSLGGDSQETQFF TGTGCCAGCAGTTTGGGGGGGGACTCACAAGAGACCCAGTTCTTC TRBD2 TRBJ2-1 NA TRBV12-3/TRBV12-4
CASSQDLVGWAYGYTF TGCGCCAGCAGCCAAGATTTGGTCGGGTGGGCCTATGGCTACACCTTC NA TRBJ1-2 few TRBV4-1
CASSSPQKGNTEAFF TGTGCCAGCAGTTCACCCCAAAAGGGGAACACTGAAGCTTTCTTT NA TRBJ1-1 NA TRBV27
CASSQGSVGLAHNEQFF TGTGCCAGCAGCCAAGGTTCAGTGGGGCTAGCCCACAATGAGCAGTTCTTC NA TRBJ2-1 NA TRBV3-1
CASSEARADTQYF TGTGCCAGCAGCGAAGCAAGGGCAGATACGCAGTATTTT NA TRBJ2-3 NA TRBV3-1
CASSPNLGNIQYF TGTGCCAGCAGTCCTAACCTGGGGAACATTCAGTACTTC NA TRBJ2-4 NA TRBV12-3/TRBV12-4
CASSQDWGSSYEQYF TGCGCCAGCAGCCAAGATTGGGGGTCCTCCTACGAGCAGTACTTC NA TRBJ2-7 many TRBV4-3
CASGRVILDTQYF TGTGCCAGCGGTAGGGTAATTTTAGATACGCAGTATTTT NA TRBJ2-3 NA TRBV27
CASSQESGGKSYNEQFF TGCGCCAGCAGCCAAGAGTCTGGGGGGAAGTCCTACAATGAGCAGTTCTTC NA TRBJ2-1 NA TRBV4-1
CASSPQQGGSEKLFF TGTGCCAGCAGCCCACAACAGGGGGGTAGTGAAAAACTGTTTTTT TRBD1 TRBJ1-4 NA TRBV7-9
CASSNSDRISYEQYF TGTGCCAGCAGTAACTCGGACAGGATATCCTACGAGCAGTACTTC TRBD1 TRBJ2-7 NA TRBV12-3/TRBV12-4
CASRSITGGAEAFF TGTGCCAGCAGGTCGATCACAGGGGGCGCTGAAGCTTTCTTT TRBD1 TRBJ1-1 NA TRBV12-3/TRBV12-4
CSAVDRETQYF TGCAGTGCTGTGGACAGAGAGACCCAGTACTTC NA TRBJ2-5 NA TRBV20-1
CASSRGGVGDGYTF TGCGCCAGCAGTAGGGGAGGGGTCGGTGATGGCTACACCTTC NA TRBJ1-2 few TRBV4-3
CASSLRQDRSYNEQFF TGTGCCAGCAGTTTAAGGCAGGACAGATCCTACAATGAGCAGTTCTTC NA TRBJ2-1 NA TRBV27
CSVGSLPDTQYF TGCAGCGTTGGCAGCCTTCCAGATACGCAGTATTTT NA TRBJ2-3 NA TRBV29-1
CASSQVIPRDSSYEQYF TGTGCCAGCAGCCAAGTAATCCCCCGGGACTCGTCATACGAGCAGTACTTC NA TRBJ2-7 few TRBV4-2
CAISESVQETQYF TGTGCCATCAGTGAGTCAGTGCAAGAGACCCAGTACTTC NA TRBJ2-5 NA TRBV10-3
CASSPTGGNQETQYF TGTGCCAGCAGTCCGACAGGGGGAAACCAAGAGACCCAGTACTTC TRBD1 TRBJ2-5 few TRBV27
CSVEEDWDYEQYF TGCAGCGTTGAAGAAGACTGGGACTACGAGCAGTACTTC NA TRBJ2-7 few TRBV29-1
CAIGPDRAGTDTQYF TGTGCCATCGGACCAGACAGGGCGGGCACAGATACGCAGTATTTT TRBD1 TRBJ2-3 few TRBV10-3
CASSPSGTGLEKLFF TGTGCCAGCAGTCCGTCCGGGACAGGGTTAGAAAAACTGTTTTTT TRBD1 TRBJ1-4 NA TRBV28
CASSLRSQGRSLNSPLHF TGTGCCAGCAGTTTACGCTCCCAGGGACGCTCCTTGAATTCACCCCTCCACTTT NA TRBJ1-6 once TRBV27
CASSLGITYNEQFF TGTGCCAGCAGTTTAGGTATCACCTACAATGAGCAGTTCTTC NA TRBJ2-1 NA TRBV27
CASSPGTSGVLSPQYF TGTGCCAGCTCACCGGGGACTAGCGGGGTCCTTTCACCGCAGTATTTT TRBD2 TRBJ2-3 NA TRBV18
CASSQVLGTGRGYTF TGCGCCAGCAGCCAAGTCCTAGGGACAGGGCGCGGCTACACCTTC TRBD1 TRBJ1-2 NA TRBV4-1